A single sample is the source of the 21 T cell receptor beta chains below, sequenced in a study of T cell changes during pregnancy in multiple sclerosis. This table comes from immunoSEQ multiplex PCR, and its TCRdb copy is limited to in-frame clones, with some not included. Here the sample spans around 27,000 clones, around 93% being singletons. The sequenced sample was CD4+ T cells from peripheral blood mononuclear cells, obtained after pregnancy. Every receptor here comes from a female donor with multiple sclerosis, enrolled in a pregnancy study.

The rearrangement links TRBV29-1 to TRBJ2-1, with 10 bases aligning to TRBD2. The CDR3 extends over 13 amino acids. Unmatched junction bases numbered 1, after V lost 4 bases and J lost 4 bases. Germline CDR1 and CDR2: SQVTM and ANQGSEA. The CDR3 protein is CSVGSGGYNEQFF. In DNA, the CDR3 is TGCAGCGTTGGTAGCGGGGGGTACAATGAGCAGTTCTTC.

The chain has TRBV7-9 and TRBJ2-3, with D tentatively TRBD2 (5 bases). CDR1 and CDR2 from the germline V gene are SEHNR and FQNEAQ (reference sequence). V gave up 8 bases and J gave up 5 bases, with 23 bases separating them. This CDR3 has 16 amino acids. CDR3 nucleotide sequence: TGTGCCAGCGGGTCAAGGACTCGTGGCTCTCAAGATACGCAGTATTTT. As protein: CASGSRTRGSQDTQYF.

The genes are TRBV6-1 and TRBJ1-5; D perhaps matches TRBD1 (5 bases). This CDR3 comprises 16 residues. Trimming removed 4 bases at V and 6 bases at J, with 19 bases between. CDR1 and CDR2 from the germline V gene are MNHNS and SASEGT. The CDR3 sequence is CASSGFGRGRSQPQHF. The CDR3 nucleotides read TGTGCCAGCAGTGGATTTGGAAGGGGCCGGAGTCAGCCCCAGCATTTT.

The rearrangement joins TRBV5-1 to TRBJ1-1; 7 nucleotides agree with TRBD1. The CDR3 totals 14 residues. The V gene's germline CDR1 is SGHRS and CDR2 YFSETQ. Trimming removed 0 bases from V and 8 bases from J; junction bases left unmatched: 7. CDR3: CASSLAGQYPEAFF. Here the CDR3 DNA reads TGCGCCAGCAGCTTGGCGGGACAGTACCCAGAAGCTTTCTTT.

The chain has TRBV7-9 and TRBJ1-4; TRBD1 might be the D (6 bases). Trimming pared 5 bases from V and 12 bases from J, leaving 16 bases between. CDR3 length: 13 residues. Germline V gene lookup returns CDR1 SEHNR and CDR2 FQNEAQ (reference sequence). DNA for the CDR3: TGTGCCAGCAGCAAAGAACAGGGATTAGAACTGTTTTTT. As protein: CASSKEQGLELFF.

This rearrangement joins TRBV5-1 to TRBJ2-5; TRBD1 aligns across 7 bases. V lost 4 bases and J lost 5; bases outside the gene matches: 8. Germline lookup yields CDR1 SGHRS and CDR2 YFSETQ. This CDR3 has 14 residues. CDR3: CASSPRGPGETQYF. The CDR3, as DNA: TGCGCCAGCAGCCCGAGGGGGCCGGGGGAGACCCAGTACTTC.

V gene TRBV12-5 combines with J gene TRBJ2-1; 9 bases match TRBD2. The CDR3 spans 16 residues. Looked up from germline, CDR1 is LGHNT and CDR2 is FRNRAP. The trim removed 0 bases at V and 7 bases at J, leaving 7 bases unmatched. Written as DNA, the CDR3 is TGTGCTAGTGGTTTGGTAGTAGCGGGAGTAAGGAATGAGCAGTTCTTC. Its protein product is CASGLVVAGVRNEQFF.

The chain uses TRBV5-6 and TRBJ2-1; weak D call: TRBD2 (5 bases). The CDR3 is made up of 14 amino acids. With 0 bases removed from V and 10 bases from J, the gap between germline ends came to 14 bases. Per germline, CDR1 SGHDT and CDR2 YYEEEE. CDR3 sequence reads: CASSLEIGENEQFF. CDR3 nucleotide sequence: TGTGCCAGCAGCTTGGAAATTGGGGAGAACGAGCAGTTCTTC. The entire variable domain, with the rest obtained from reference TRBV5-6 and TRBJ2-1, is as follows: DAGVTQSPTHLIKTRGQQVTLRCSPKSGHDTVSWYQQALGQGPQFIFQYYEEEERQRGNFPDRFSGHQFPNYSSELNVNALLLGDSALYLCASSLEIGENEQFFGPGTRLTVL.

As to this clone: At one end the junction does not follow the germline gene, possibly because of a read error. This rearrangement joins TRBV27 to TRBJ1-2, with a tentative D call TRBD1 (6 bases). Per the germline V gene, CDR1 is MNHEY and CDR2 is SMNVEV (reference sequence). The CDR3 extends over 15 amino acids. The CDR3: CATSPVTGNDYGYTF. The DNA of the CDR3 is TGTGCCACCAGTCCCGTAACAGGGAACGACTATGGCTACACCTTC.

The rearrangement joins TRBV6-1 to TRBJ1-5; D is ambiguous. Germline CDR1 MNHNS, CDR2 SASEGT. Between the trimmed V and J ends, which lost 3 bases and 4 bases, there was a span of 16 bases. There are 16 residues in the CDR3. The CDR3 loop is CASSDYHGLKNQPQHF. CDR3 DNA sequence: TGTGCCAGCAGTGATTACCATGGACTCAAGAATCAGCCCCAGCATTTT.

This clone is a singleton in its sample. The V gene is TRBV7-9, the J gene TRBJ1-1; TRBD1 matches 7 bases. Germline lookup yields CDR1 SEHNR and CDR2 FQNEAQ (reference sequence). V lost 3 bases to trimming and J lost 3 bases; unmatched junction nucleotides: 7. The CDR3 runs to 15 residues. The CDR3 DNA reads TGTGCCAGCAGCTTGAACAGGGGAGTCGACACTGAAGCTTTCTTT. The encoded protein is CASSLNRGVDTEAFF.

The gene calls are TRBV12-2 and TRBJ1-2; TRBD1 is taken as the D call from the table, unchecked against the DNA. TRBV12-2 is marked as a pseudogene. The CDR3 covers 15 residues. DNA of the CDR3: TGTGCAAGTCGCTTAGGATCAGGGGGCGCCTATGGCTACACCTTC. Protein sequence: CASRLGSGGAYGYTF.

The sample holds one count of this clone. The chain links TRBV5-1 to TRBJ2-1; perhaps TRBD1 as D (5 bases). V lost 0 bases and J 4 bases, leaving 11 bases between the germline ends. CDR3 length: 15 residues. Germline V gene sequence: CDR1 SGHRS, CDR2 YFSETQ. CDR3 loop: CASSLGQGTYNEQFF. The CDR3 DNA sequence: TGCGCCAGCAGCTTGGGGCAGGGTACATACAATGAGCAGTTCTTC.

This rearrangement joins TRBV6-1 to TRBJ2-7; D is possibly TRBD2 (5 bases). There are 14 residues in the CDR3. Germline lookup yields CDR1 MNHNS and CDR2 SASEGT. V lost 0 bases and J 3 bases, leaving 9 bases between the germline ends. The CDR3 DNA reads as TGTGCCAGCAGTGAAGCCGTACTAGTCTACGAGCAGTACTTC. The encoded protein is CASSEAVLVYEQYF.

V gene TRBV11-1 combines with J gene TRBJ2-5, with 9 bases identical to TRBD1. Germline CDR1 and CDR2: SGHAT and FQDESV (reference sequence). After removal of 2 bases from V and 6 bases from J, the junction contained 4 bases not matched to a gene. This CDR3 is 14 amino acids long. The CDR3 reads CASSLLGTGKTQYF. CDR3 nucleotides: TGTGCCAGCAGCTTACTGGGGACAGGGAAGACCCAGTACTTC.

CDR3 nucleotides: TGTGCCAGCAACATCCAGGGGGCAGGCACTGAAGCTTTCTTT. Its translation is CASNIQGAGTEAFF. The chain recombines TRBV7-2 with TRBJ1-1; 8 bases agree with TRBD1. This CDR3 has 14 residues. V lost 7 bases, J lost 4 bases, and 8 bases stayed unmatched. Germline V gene sequence: CDR1 SGHTA, CDR2 FQGNSA.

This clone was detected only a few times. This chain joins TRBV11-2 and TRBJ2-7, with D tentatively TRBD1 (6 bases). The CDR3 has 13 amino acids. The V gene lost 7 bases and the J gene lost 5 bases, with 15 bases spanning the gap. Looked up from germline, CDR1 is SGHAT and CDR2 is FQNNGV. CDR3 nucleotides: TGTGCCAGCAAAATATACAGGGTTGACGAGCAGTACTTC. It codes for CASKIYRVDEQYF.

The gene calls are TRBV29-1 and TRBJ1-3, with unresolved D. The V end was cut by 3 bases, the J end by 0 bases, with 6 bases between. Germline CDR1 SQVTM, CDR2 ANQGSEA. The CDR3 spans 13 residues. CDR3 sequence: CSVEAGSGNTIYF. DNA for the CDR3: TGCAGCGTTGAGGCGGGCTCTGGAAACACCATATATTTT.

The chain joins TRBV18 to TRBJ1-2, with D possibly matching TRBD1 (6 bases). The CDR3 has 18 amino acids. V was cut by 3 bases and J by 1 base, with 21 bases left in between. Germline CDR1 reads KGHSH; CDR2 reads LQKENI. The CDR3 bases are TGTGCCAGCTCACCCCGGGCACAGGGTATGGGTTATAACTATGGCTACACCTTC. Translating gives CASSPRAQGMGYNYGYTF.

The rearrangement uses TRBV6-5 and TRBJ2-4; D is possibly TRBD2 (7 bases). Trimming removed 8 bases from V and 3 bases from J, with 14 bases in between. Germline V gene data show CDR1 as MNHEY and CDR2 as SVGAGI. This CDR3 spans 14 amino acids. The CDR3 reads CASGGARGKNIQYF. CDR3 bases: TGTGCCAGCGGGGGGGCCCGAGGCAAAAACATTCAGTACTTC.

The chain uses TRBV5-4 and TRBJ2-2, with D possibly matching TRBD2 (6 bases). Deletions cut 6 bases from V and 7 bases from J, with 19 bases between. Germline CDR1 and CDR2: SGHNT and YYREEE (reference sequence). This CDR3 contains 15 residues. CDR3 in DNA: TGTGCCAGCACAATCCGGGGCGCAGCGGGCGGGGAGCTGTTTTTT. Protein product: CASTIRGAAGGELFF.